This T cell receptor beta chain stems from a study of blood T cell repertoires in COVID-19. Turning to the study itself: Acute-phase and convalescent COVID-19 samples originated in the United States, Italy and Spain. PBMCs, B-cell-depleted T cells, or T cells provided the cDNA or gDNA that made up the material.

V lost 2 bases, J lost 2 bases, and 4 bases lay in between. This CDR3 spans 12 amino acids. The V gene's germline CDR1 is MDHEN and CDR2 SYDVKM. The table came from immunoSEQ multiplex PCR; TCRdb's copy has only in-frame clones and leaves some out. Among around 58,000 clones listed, around four fifths were seen once. The chain has TRBV28 and TRBJ2-7; D is unresolved. The sequence was collected from a human donor in a cohort sampled during active COVID-19. The material sequenced was peripheral blood. CDR3 protein: CASSLGTYEQYF. The CDR3 DNA sequence: TGTGCCAGCAGTTTAGGCACCTACGAGCAGTACTTC.